Each of the 20 T cell receptor beta chains below was sequenced from the same sample in a study of blood T cells in healthy people across ages. Sample-barcoded 5' priming and a J-beta primer mix drove a second PCR of roughly 6 to 12 cycles. TCRdb re-called the 5' RACE reads with MiXCR, one entry per CDR3 protein. The sample yields about 650,000 distinct CDR3 sequences, over 40% seen once. The sample taken for sequencing was blood. All receptors come from a woman older than 75 in good health.

Comment on this clonotype: Germline and junction disagree at one end, which may indicate a read error. The chain has TRBV9 and TRBJ2-3; the match to TRBD2 covers 7 bases. Looked up from germline, CDR1 is SGDLS and CDR2 is YYNGEE. The CDR3 is made up of 16 amino acids. The chain's CDR3 is CAGSVFGAGVTDTQYF. In nucleotides, the CDR3 is TGTGCCGGCAGCGTATTCGGGGCGGGAGTCACAGATACGCAGTATTTT.

This clonotype was recorded many times. This rearrangement joins TRBV7-2 to TRBJ2-5, with TRBD2 matching 10 bases. The germline gives CDR1 SGHTA, CDR2 FQGNSA. The CDR3 is made up of 16 amino acids. V trimming: 2 bases; J trimming: 1 base; junction bases outside the gene matches: 4. CDR3 in DNA: TGTGCCAGCAGCTTACTAGCGGGAGATATCCAAGAGACCCAGTACTTC. Translating it yields CASSLLAGDIQETQYF.

The V gene is TRBV28, the J gene TRBJ1-5; unclear D gene. This CDR3 region has 12 residues. CDR1 is MDHEN and CDR2 is SYDVKM in the germline V gene. The V end lost 7 bases, the J end lost 3 bases, and 7 bases lay between the germline ends. The CDR3 DNA is TGTGCCAGCAAAGGAAACAATCAGCCCCAGCATTTT. It translates to CASKGNNQPQHF.

This clonotype occurred many times. One base away lies a much larger clone, so this may be a sequencing read error. V and J are TRBV6-6 and TRBJ1-6; D is unclear. The CDR3 runs to 16 residues. CDR1 and CDR2 from the germline V gene are MNHNY and SVGAGI (reference sequence). The CDR3 region has the DNA TGTGCCAGCAGTTACGGCCTCGGCGCGTCGAATTCACCCCCCCACTTT. Translated: CASSYGLGASNSPPHF.

The rearrangement joins TRBV29-1 to TRBJ2-5; D may be TRBD1 (6 bases). Gene TRBJ2-7 matches the end of the DNA better, so the J call may be wrong. The length of the CDR3 is 12 residues. CDR1 is SQVTM, CDR2 ANQGSEA, per germline. Here the CDR3 reads CSVRQVLDEQYF. The CDR3 DNA reads as TGCAGCGTACGACAGGTTTTAGACGAGCAGTACTTC.

This clonotype has a count of ten or more. The V call is TRBV9, the J call TRBJ1-2, with TRBD1 as a possible D gene (5 bases). V dropped 0 bases and J dropped 7 bases, with 16 bases sitting between them. Germline assignment: CDR1 SGDLS and CDR2 YYNGEE. The CDR3 is made up of 15 amino acids. The CDR3: CASSVEAGWGVGYTF. The CDR3 DNA follows: TGTGCCAGCAGCGTAGAAGCAGGGTGGGGAGTTGGCTACACCTTC.

The chain combines TRBV20-1 with TRBJ1-1, with D maybe TRBD1 (5 bases). Trimming stripped 6 bases from V and 8 bases from J, with 10 bases between. This CDR3 has 10 amino acids. The germline V gene has CDR1 DFQATT and CDR2 SNEGSKA (reference sequence). Here the CDR3 DNA reads TGCAGTGCCGGGACTTACGAAGCTTTCTTT. Translated, it gives CSAGTYEAFF.

The chain is built from TRBV4-1 and TRBJ1-1; D not resolved. CDR3 length: 16 amino acids. V was cut by 0 bases and J by 1 base, with 12 bases left in between. Germline CDR1 and CDR2: MGHRA and YSYEKL. The CDR3 protein is CASSQEPWTGNTEAFF. CDR3 DNA sequence: TGCGCCAGCAGCCAAGAACCCTGGACGGGGAACACTGAAGCTTTCTTT.

The chain is built from TRBV29-1 and TRBJ2-1; D is ambiguous. Germline-derived CDR1 and CDR2 are SQVTM and ANQGSEA. The V gene lost 6 bases and the J gene lost 6 bases, with 0 bases spanning the gap. The CDR3 has 8 residues. In DNA form, the CDR3 reads TGCAGCGTCAATGAGCAGTTCTTC. Translation: CSVNEQFF.

This clonotype was observed many times. The CDR3 spells CASSQVAGGRRDTQYF. CDR3 DNA sequence: TGCGCCAGCAGCCAAGTCGCGGGAGGCCGCCGAGATACGCAGTATTTT. The chain combines TRBV4-1 with TRBJ2-3, with 8 bases that match TRBD2. The germline gives CDR1 MGHRA, CDR2 YSYEKL. V lost 1 base, J lost 5 bases, and 8 bases stayed unmatched. The CDR3 totals 16 residues.

The gene calls are TRBV18 and TRBJ1-4; possible D gene TRBD1, 5 bases. The CDR3 has 13 residues. V lost 5 bases to trimming and J lost 5 bases, with 9 bases between them. In germline, CDR1 is KGHSH, CDR2 LQKENI. CDR3 DNA sequence: TGTGCCAGCTCAAGGGGATCAAATGAAAAACTGTTTTTT. Protein product: CASSRGSNEKLFF.

This chain joins TRBV30 and TRBJ2-1, with a tentative D call TRBD2 (5 bases). This CDR3 region has 15 residues. The V gene's germline CDR1 is GTSNPN and CDR2 SVGIG (reference sequence). The germline V and J ends were trimmed by 3 bases and 6 bases, with 18 bases remaining between them. The CDR3 sequence is CAWSRQSGPTNEQFF. CDR3 in DNA: TGTGCCTGGAGCAGGCAAAGCGGCCCCACCAATGAGCAGTTCTTC.

Of note for this clonotype: A much larger clonotype is one base distant, so this may be a read error. The chain is built from TRBV6-6 and TRBJ2-4, with 10 bases aligning to TRBD2. The last part of the DNA fits TRBJ2-5 better; the J call may be wrong. Germline V CDR1 and CDR2: MNHNY, SVGAGI (reference sequence). This CDR3 contains 16 residues. The CDR3 coding sequence is TGTGCCAGCAGTTCGGGACTAGCGAGGCGACAAGAGACCCAGTACTTC. Encoded protein: CASSSGLARRQETQYF.

The chain carries TRBV4-3 and TRBJ2-1; TRBD1 agrees at 8 bases. Germline V gives CDR1 LGHNA, CDR2 YSLEER. This CDR3 comprises 14 residues. V was clipped by 1 base and J by 10 bases; unmatched bases: 6. The chain's CDR3 is CASSQGTGNYEQFF. In DNA, the CDR3 is TGCGCCAGCAGCCAAGGGACAGGGAACTACGAGCAGTTCTTC.

This clonotype was seen only once. This chain links TRBV5-4 with TRBJ2-1; 9 bases fit TRBD2. The CDR3 loop spans 15 amino acids. Germline CDR1 SGHNT, CDR2 YYREEE (reference sequence). J gave up 5 bases and V 4 bases, and 7 bases lay outside the gene matches. DNA for the CDR3: TGTGCCAGCAGCGGAGCGGGGGGCAACCACAATGAGCAGTTCTTC. Protein product: CASSGAGGNHNEQFF.

There are many counts of this clonotype. This rearrangement joins TRBV10-3 to TRBJ2-1; TRBD1 aligns across 7 bases. After removal of 10 bases from V and 4 bases from J, the junction contained 13 bases not matched to a gene. CDR3 length: 15 residues. Germline values: CDR1 ENHRY, CDR2 SYGVKD. The chain's CDR3 is CATTPDRALYNEQFF. The DNA of the CDR3 is TGTGCCACCACTCCTGACAGGGCCCTATACAATGAGCAGTTCTTC.

This clonotype was detected many times. The gene calls are TRBV24-1 and TRBJ2-3; tentatively, D is TRBD2 (6 bases). This CDR3 has 13 residues. Trimming shortened V by 12 bases and J by 2 bases, and 14 bases separated the two germline ends. CDR1 and CDR2 (germline): KGHDR, SFDVKD. The CDR3 sequence is CAVGGKFTDTQYF. The CDR3 DNA sequence: TGTGCCGTGGGGGGAAAGTTCACAGATACGCAGTATTTT.

Remarks on this clonotype: A much larger clone lies one base from this, so it may be a read error. The chain combines TRBV6-5 with TRBJ2-5; D is ambiguous. The J call may be mistaken, given a closer DNA end match to TRBJ2-1. The CDR3 has 13 amino acids. The germline CDR1 and CDR2 sequences are MNHEY and SVGAGI. This CDR3 is CASSQAPQETQFF. CDR3 coding DNA: TGTGCCAGCAGTCAAGCGCCCCAAGAGACCCAGTTCTTC.

The chain links TRBV30 to TRBJ2-7, with D hard to call. Germline values: CDR1 GTSNPN, CDR2 SVGIG (reference sequence). The length of the CDR3 is 12 residues. V dropped 3 bases and J dropped 4 bases, with 10 bases sitting between them. Here the CDR3 reads CAWSTYSYEQYF. CDR3 coding DNA: TGTGCCTGGAGCACTTACAGTTACGAGCAGTACTTC.

This clonotype was detected only once. A much larger clone sits a single nucleotide away, making a read error possible. The chain employs TRBV5-1 and TRBJ2-1, with a tentative D call TRBD1 (6 bases). Germline V lookup: CDR1 SGHRS, CDR2 YFSETQ. Trimming left V 1 base short and J 10 bases short, with 9 bases between. CDR3 length: 12 residues. The CDR3 reads CASSLNGGEQFF. The CDR3 DNA sequence: TGCGCCAGCAGCTTGAATGGGGGCGAGCAGTTCTTC.